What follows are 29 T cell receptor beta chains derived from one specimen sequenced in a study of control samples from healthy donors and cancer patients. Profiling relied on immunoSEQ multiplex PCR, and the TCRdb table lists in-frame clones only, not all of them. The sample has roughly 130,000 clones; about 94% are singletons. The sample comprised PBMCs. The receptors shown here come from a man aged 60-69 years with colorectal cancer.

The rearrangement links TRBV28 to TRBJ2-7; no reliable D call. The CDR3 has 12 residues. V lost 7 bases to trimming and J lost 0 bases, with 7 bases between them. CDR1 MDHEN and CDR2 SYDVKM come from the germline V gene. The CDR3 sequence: CASTASSYEQYF. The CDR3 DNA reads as TGTGCCAGCACGGCCAGCTCCTACGAGCAGTACTTC. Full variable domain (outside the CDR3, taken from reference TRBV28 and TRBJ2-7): DVKVTQSSRYLVKRTGEKVFLECVQDMDHENMFWYRQDPGLGLRLIYFSYDVKMKEKGDIPEGYSVSREKKERFSLILESASTNQTSMYLCASTASSYEQYFGPGTRLTVT.

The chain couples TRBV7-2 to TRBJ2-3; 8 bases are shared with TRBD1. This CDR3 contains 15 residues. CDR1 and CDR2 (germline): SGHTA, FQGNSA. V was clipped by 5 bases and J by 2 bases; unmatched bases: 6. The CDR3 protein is CASSPWTGNTDTQYF. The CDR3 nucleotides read TGTGCCAGCAGCCCTTGGACAGGGAACACAGATACGCAGTATTTT.

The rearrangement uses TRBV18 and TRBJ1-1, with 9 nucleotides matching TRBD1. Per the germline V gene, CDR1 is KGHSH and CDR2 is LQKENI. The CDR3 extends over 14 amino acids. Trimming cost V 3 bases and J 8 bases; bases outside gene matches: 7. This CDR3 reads CASSPLPGQGEAFF. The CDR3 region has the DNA TGTGCCAGCTCACCGCTTCCGGGACAGGGAGAAGCTTTCTTT.

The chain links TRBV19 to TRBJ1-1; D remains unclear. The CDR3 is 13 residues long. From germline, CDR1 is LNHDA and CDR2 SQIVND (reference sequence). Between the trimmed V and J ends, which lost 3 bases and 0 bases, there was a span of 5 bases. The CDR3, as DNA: TGTGCCAGTAGTATCTCTCTGAACACTGAAGCTTTCTTT. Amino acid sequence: CASSISLNTEAFF.

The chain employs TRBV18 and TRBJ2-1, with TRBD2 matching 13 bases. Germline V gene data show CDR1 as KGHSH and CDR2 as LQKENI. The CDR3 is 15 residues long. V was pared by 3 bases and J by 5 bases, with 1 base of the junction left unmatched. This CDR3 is CASSPGTSGDNEQFF. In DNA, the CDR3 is TGTGCCAGCTCACCTGGGACTAGCGGGGACAATGAGCAGTTCTTC.

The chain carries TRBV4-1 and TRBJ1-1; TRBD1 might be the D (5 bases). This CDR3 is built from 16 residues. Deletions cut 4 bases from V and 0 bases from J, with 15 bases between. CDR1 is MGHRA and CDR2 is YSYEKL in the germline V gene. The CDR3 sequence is CASSPTTGYMNTEAFF. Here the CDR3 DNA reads TGCGCCAGCAGCCCGACAACAGGTTACATGAACACTGAAGCTTTCTTT.

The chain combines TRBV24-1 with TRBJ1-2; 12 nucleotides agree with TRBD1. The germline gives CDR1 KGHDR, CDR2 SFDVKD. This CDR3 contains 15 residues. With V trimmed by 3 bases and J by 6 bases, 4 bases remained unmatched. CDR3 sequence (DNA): TGTGCCACCAGTGATCCCGGGACAGGGGGCGATGGCTACACCTTC. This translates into CATSDPGTGGDGYTF.

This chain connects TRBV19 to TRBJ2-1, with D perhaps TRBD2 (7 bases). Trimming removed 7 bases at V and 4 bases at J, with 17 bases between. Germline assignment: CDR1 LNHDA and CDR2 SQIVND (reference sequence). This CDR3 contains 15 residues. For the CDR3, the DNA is TGTGCCAGTAAAGAGCCGGGGGGCAATTACAATGAGCAGTTCTTC. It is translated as CASKEPGGNYNEQFF.

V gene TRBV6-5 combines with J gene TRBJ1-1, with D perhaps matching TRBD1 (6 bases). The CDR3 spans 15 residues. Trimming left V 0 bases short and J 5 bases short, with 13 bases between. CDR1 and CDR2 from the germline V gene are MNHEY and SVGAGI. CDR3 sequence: CASSYSGQGRTEAFF. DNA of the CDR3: TGTGCCAGCAGTTACTCGGGGCAGGGGAGGACTGAAGCTTTCTTT.

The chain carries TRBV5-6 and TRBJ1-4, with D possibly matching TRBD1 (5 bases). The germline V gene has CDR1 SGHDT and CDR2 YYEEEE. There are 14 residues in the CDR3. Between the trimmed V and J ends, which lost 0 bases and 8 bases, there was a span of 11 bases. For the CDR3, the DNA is TGTGCCAGCAGCTTGGGGGTCAGGGCAGAAAAACTGTTTTTT. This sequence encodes CASSLGVRAEKLFF.

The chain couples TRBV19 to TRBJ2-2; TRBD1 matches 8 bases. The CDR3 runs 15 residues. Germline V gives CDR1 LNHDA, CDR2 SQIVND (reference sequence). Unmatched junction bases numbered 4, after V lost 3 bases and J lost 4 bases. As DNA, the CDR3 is TGTGCCAGTAGTATGAGGACAGGGAGCACCGGGGAGCTGTTTTTT. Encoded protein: CASSMRTGSTGELFF.

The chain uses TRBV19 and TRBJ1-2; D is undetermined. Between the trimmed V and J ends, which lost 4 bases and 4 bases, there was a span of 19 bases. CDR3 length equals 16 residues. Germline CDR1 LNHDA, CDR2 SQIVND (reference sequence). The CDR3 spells CASSTGRGGGPYGYTF. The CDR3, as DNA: TGTGCCAGTAGTACCGGACGCGGCGGCGGGCCCTATGGCTACACCTTC.

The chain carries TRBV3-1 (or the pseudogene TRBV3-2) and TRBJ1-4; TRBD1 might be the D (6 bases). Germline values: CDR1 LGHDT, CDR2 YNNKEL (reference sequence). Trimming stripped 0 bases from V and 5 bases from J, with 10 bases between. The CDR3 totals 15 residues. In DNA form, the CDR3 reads TGTGCCAGCAGCCAAGATGAAGACAGGAATGAAAAACTGTTTTTT. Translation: CASSQDEDRNEKLFF.

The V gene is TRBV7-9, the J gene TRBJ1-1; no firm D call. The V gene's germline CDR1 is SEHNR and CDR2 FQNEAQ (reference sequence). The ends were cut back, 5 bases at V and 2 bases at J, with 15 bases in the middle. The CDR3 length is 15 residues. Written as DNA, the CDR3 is TGTGCCAGCAGCGGAGGCCGGTACAGCAACACTGAAGCTTTCTTT. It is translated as CASSGGRYSNTEAFF.

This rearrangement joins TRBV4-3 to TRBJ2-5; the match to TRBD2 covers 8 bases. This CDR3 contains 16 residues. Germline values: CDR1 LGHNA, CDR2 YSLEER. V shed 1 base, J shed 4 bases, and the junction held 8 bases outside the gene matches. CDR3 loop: CASSQGGGRGRETQYF. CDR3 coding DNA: TGCGCCAGCAGCCAAGGCGGGGGGAGAGGGAGAGAGACCCAGTACTTC.

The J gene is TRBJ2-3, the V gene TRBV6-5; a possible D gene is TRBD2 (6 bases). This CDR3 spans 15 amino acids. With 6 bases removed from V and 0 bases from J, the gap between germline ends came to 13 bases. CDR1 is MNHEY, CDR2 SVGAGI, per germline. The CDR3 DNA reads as TGTGCCAGCAGGCAAGCGGGTGTCAGCACAGATACGCAGTATTTT. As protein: CASRQAGVSTDTQYF.

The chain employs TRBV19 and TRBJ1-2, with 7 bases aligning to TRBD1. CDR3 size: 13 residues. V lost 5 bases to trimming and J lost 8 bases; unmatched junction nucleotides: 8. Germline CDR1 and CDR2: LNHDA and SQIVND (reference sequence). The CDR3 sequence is CASSVTGVEGYTF. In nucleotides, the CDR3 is TGTGCCAGTAGTGTCACAGGGGTGGAAGGCTACACCTTC.

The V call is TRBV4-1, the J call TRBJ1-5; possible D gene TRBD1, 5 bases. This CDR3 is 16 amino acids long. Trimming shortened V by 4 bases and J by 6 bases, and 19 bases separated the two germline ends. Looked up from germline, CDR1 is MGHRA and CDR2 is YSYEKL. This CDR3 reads CASSRPGAGNVQPQHF. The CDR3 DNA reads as TGCGCCAGCAGCCGTCCCGGGGCAGGGAATGTTCAGCCCCAGCATTTT.

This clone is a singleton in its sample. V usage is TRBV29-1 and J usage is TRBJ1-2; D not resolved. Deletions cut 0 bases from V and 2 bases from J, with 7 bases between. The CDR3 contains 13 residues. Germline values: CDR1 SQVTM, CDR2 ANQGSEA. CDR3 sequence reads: CSVEERPNYGYTF. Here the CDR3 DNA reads TGCAGCGTTGAAGAGAGGCCCAACTATGGCTACACCTTC.

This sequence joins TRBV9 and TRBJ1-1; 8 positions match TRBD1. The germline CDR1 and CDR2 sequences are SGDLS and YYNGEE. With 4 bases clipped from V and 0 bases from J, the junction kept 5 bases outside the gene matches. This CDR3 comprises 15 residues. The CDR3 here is CASSPRQGMNTEAFF. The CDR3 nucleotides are TGTGCCAGCAGCCCCCGACAGGGGATGAACACTGAAGCTTTCTTT.

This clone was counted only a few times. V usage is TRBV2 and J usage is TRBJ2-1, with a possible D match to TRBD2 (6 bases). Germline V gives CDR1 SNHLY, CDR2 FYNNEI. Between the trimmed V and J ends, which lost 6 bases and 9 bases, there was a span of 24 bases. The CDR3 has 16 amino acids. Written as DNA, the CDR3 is TGTGCCAGCAGCTTGAGCGTCGTCCGGAGGGACGGTGAGCAGTTCTTC. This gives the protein CASSLSVVRRDGEQFF.

Here the CDR3 reads CASSPPPGTSTYEQYF. The CDR3 nucleotides read TGTGCCAGCAGTCCACCCCCCGGGACTAGCACCTACGAGCAGTACTTC. V gene TRBV27 combines with J gene TRBJ2-7; 9 bases agree with TRBD2. The germline CDR1 and CDR2 sequences are MNHEY and SMNVEV (reference sequence). This CDR3 region has 16 residues. The ends lost 5 bases at V and 2 bases at J; junction bases unmatched: 10.

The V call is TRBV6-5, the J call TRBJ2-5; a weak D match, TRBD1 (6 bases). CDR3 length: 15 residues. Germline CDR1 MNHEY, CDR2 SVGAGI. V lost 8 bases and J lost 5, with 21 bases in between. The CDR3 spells CASDLQAGARETQYF. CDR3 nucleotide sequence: TGTGCCAGCGATCTACAGGCAGGGGCTCGGGAGACCCAGTACTTC.

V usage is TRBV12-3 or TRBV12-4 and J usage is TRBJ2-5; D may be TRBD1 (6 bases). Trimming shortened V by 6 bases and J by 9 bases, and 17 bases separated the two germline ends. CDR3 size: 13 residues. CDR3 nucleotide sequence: TGTGCCAGCAGCCAGGTATCACCAGGGGCCCAGTACTTC. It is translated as CASSQVSPGAQYF.

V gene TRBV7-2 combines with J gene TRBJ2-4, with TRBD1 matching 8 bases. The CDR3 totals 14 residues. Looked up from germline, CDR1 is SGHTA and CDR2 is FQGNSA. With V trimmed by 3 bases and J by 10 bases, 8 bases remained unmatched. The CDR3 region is CASSFGQGFWIQYF. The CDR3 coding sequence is TGTGCCAGCAGCTTCGGACAGGGTTTTTGGATTCAGTACTTC.

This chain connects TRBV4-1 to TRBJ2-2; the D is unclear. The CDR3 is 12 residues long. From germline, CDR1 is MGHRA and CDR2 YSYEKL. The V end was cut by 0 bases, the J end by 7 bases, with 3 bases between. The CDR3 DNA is TGCGCCAGCAGCCAAGATGTCGGGGAGCTGTTTTTT. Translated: CASSQDVGELFF.

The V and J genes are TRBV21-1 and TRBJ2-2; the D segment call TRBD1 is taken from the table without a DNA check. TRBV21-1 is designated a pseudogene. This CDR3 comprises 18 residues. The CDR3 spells CASSKGTGEPYYTGELFF. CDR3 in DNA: TGTGCCAGCAGCAAAGGGACAGGGGAGCCATACTACACCGGGGAGCTGTTTTTT.

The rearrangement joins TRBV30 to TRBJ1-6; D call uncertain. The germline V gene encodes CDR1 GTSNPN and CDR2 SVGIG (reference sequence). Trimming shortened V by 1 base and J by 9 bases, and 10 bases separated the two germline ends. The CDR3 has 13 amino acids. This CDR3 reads CAWSELVRSPLHF. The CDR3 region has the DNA TGTGCCTGGAGTGAACTGGTACGTTCACCCCTCCACTTT.

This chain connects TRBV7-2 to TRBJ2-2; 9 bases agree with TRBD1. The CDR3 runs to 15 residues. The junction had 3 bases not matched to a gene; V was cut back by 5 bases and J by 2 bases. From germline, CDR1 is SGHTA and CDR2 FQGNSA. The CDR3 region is CASSKQGANTGELFF. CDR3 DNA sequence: TGTGCCAGCAGCAAACAGGGGGCTAACACCGGGGAGCTGTTTTTT.